This is a list of T cell receptor beta chains from one sample in a study of T cells in Graves' hyperthyroidism and ophthalmopathy. TCRdb itself ran the multiplex PCR reads through MiXCR, one entry per CDR3 protein. The sample lists around 350,000 distinct CDR3 sequences, 19% seen once, with about 3.7% in the top ten. The sequenced sample was blood. The receptors derive from a woman younger than 30 with Graves' hyperthyroidism. CDR3s include the opening cysteine and the closing phenylalanine or tryptophan. Each record gives: CDR3 protein, CDR3 DNA, J gene, D gene, clone size, V gene. A D gene is named only where the DNA matches it firmly. Not all rows give a size; the values are once, few, many and, for expanded clones, a class.

CDR3aa: CASSPRTGTSQETQYF
CDR3nt: TGCGCCAGCAGCCCCCGGACAGGAACCTCCCAAGAGACCCAGTACTTC
j_gene: TRBJ2-5
d_gene: TRBD1
abundance: many
v_gene: TRBV5-1

CDR3aa: CASSLGTRSSGNTIYF
CDR3nt: TGTGCCAGCAGCTTAGGGACACGCAGCTCTGGAAACACCATATATTTT
j_gene: TRBJ1-3
d_gene: .
abundance: many
v_gene: TRBV7-8

CDR3aa: CASSSDRADYGYTF
CDR3nt: TGTGCCAGCAGCTCGGACAGGGCGGACTATGGCTACACCTTC
j_gene: TRBJ1-2
d_gene: TRBD1
abundance: .
v_gene: TRBV7-2

CDR3aa: CASIEGGRTNTEAFF
CDR3nt: TGTGCCAGTATTGAAGGAGGCAGAACAAACACTGAAGCTTTCTTT
j_gene: TRBJ1-1
d_gene: .
abundance: .
v_gene: TRBV19

CDR3aa: CASSFGGLATEAFF
CDR3nt: TGTGCCAGCAGCTTTGGGGGGCTGGCCACTGAAGCTTTCTTT
j_gene: TRBJ1-1
d_gene: .
abundance: many
v_gene: TRBV7-2

CDR3aa: CASSALAGEGETQYF
CDR3nt: TGTGCCAGCAGCGCACTAGCGGGGGAAGGGGAGACCCAGTACTTC
j_gene: TRBJ2-5
d_gene: TRBD2
abundance: many
v_gene: TRBV7-8

CDR3aa: CASSRLGTGGIYEQYF
CDR3nt: TGTGCCAGCAGCCGGCTGGGTACGGGGGGGATCTACGAGCAGTACTTC
j_gene: TRBJ2-7
d_gene: TRBD2
abundance: many
v_gene: TRBV11-2

CDR3aa: CASTVSGPHQPQHF
CDR3nt: TGTGCCAGCACGGTCTCAGGGCCCCATCAGCCCCAGCATTTT
j_gene: TRBJ1-5
d_gene: .
abundance: .
v_gene: TRBV12-3/TRBV12-4

CDR3aa: CAGVGRDEAFF
CDR3nt: TGTGCCGGGGTGGGGAGAGATGAAGCTTTCTTT
j_gene: TRBJ1-1
d_gene: .
abundance: many
v_gene: TRBV6-5

CDR3aa: CASHLSASSYEQYF
CDR3nt: TGTGCCAGCCACCTTTCGGCCAGTTCCTACGAGCAGTACTTC
j_gene: TRBJ2-7
d_gene: .
abundance: .
v_gene: TRBV28

CDR3aa: CASSPTGGRQGYTF
CDR3nt: TGTGCCAGCAGCCCGACAGGAGGTCGGCAGGGCTACACCTTC
j_gene: TRBJ1-2
d_gene: .
abundance: many
v_gene: TRBV7-2

CDR3aa: CASLPAGEAGGTGELFF
CDR3nt: TGTGCCAGCCTTCCCGCAGGAGAAGCGGGAGGCACCGGGGAGCTGTTTTTT
j_gene: TRBJ2-2
d_gene: TRBD2
abundance: many
v_gene: TRBV27

CDR3aa: CASSLAGTVGLGSYGYTF
CDR3nt: TGTGCCAGCAGCTTAGCCGGGACAGTGGGTTTGGGGAGCTATGGCTACACCTTC
j_gene: TRBJ1-2
d_gene: TRBD1
abundance: many
v_gene: TRBV7-2

CDR3aa: CASSWDSQNEQYF
CDR3nt: TGCGCCAGCAGCTGGGACAGCCAGAACGAGCAGTACTTC
j_gene: TRBJ2-7
d_gene: TRBD1
abundance: many
v_gene: TRBV5-1

CDR3aa: CSVEFHETQYF
CDR3nt: TGCAGCGTTGAGTTTCACGAGACCCAGTACTTC
j_gene: TRBJ2-5
d_gene: .
abundance: many
v_gene: TRBV29-1

CDR3aa: CASSYLMNTEAFF
CDR3nt: TGTGCCAGCAGTTACCTTATGAACACTGAAGCTTTCTTT
j_gene: TRBJ1-1
d_gene: .
abundance: many
v_gene: TRBV6-5

CDR3aa: CSAGPGDQVSSEQYF
CDR3nt: TGCAGTGCAGGTCCAGGGGATCAGGTCTCGTCCGAGCAGTACTTC
j_gene: TRBJ2-7
d_gene: .
abundance: .
v_gene: TRBV20-1

CDR3aa: CSADGRDSSSHGYTF
CDR3nt: TGCAGTGCGGACGGGAGGGACAGCTCCAGCCATGGCTACACCTTC
j_gene: TRBJ1-2
d_gene: TRBD1
abundance: many
v_gene: TRBV20-1

CDR3aa: CASRMVDNYGYTF
CDR3nt: TGTGCCAGCAGGATGGTCGACAACTATGGCTACACCTTC
j_gene: TRBJ1-2
d_gene: .
abundance: many
v_gene: TRBV9

CDR3aa: CATSSRQGSTEAFF
CDR3nt: TGTGCCACCAGCAGTCGACAGGGAAGCACTGAAGCTTTCTTT
j_gene: TRBJ1-1
d_gene: TRBD1
abundance: .
v_gene: TRBV15

CDR3aa: CASSEGRIETQYF
CDR3nt: TGCGCCAGCAGTGAAGGCCGGATAGAGACCCAGTACTTC
j_gene: TRBJ2-5
d_gene: .
abundance: many
v_gene: TRBV10-1

CDR3aa: CASSLGMGTEAFF
CDR3nt: TGTGCCAGCAGCTTAGGAATGGGTACTGAAGCTTTCTTT
j_gene: TRBJ1-1
d_gene: .
abundance: many
v_gene: TRBV11-2

CDR3aa: CASSIEGQPQHF
CDR3nt: TGTGCCAGTAGTATCGAGGGCCAGCCCCAGCATTTT
j_gene: TRBJ1-5
d_gene: .
abundance: many
v_gene: TRBV19

CDR3aa: CASSGTVMVGNQPQHF
CDR3nt: TGCGCCAGCAGCGGGACAGTAATGGTAGGCAATCAGCCCCAGCATTTT
j_gene: TRBJ1-5
d_gene: TRBD1
abundance: .
v_gene: TRBV5-1

CDR3aa: CASCHQGPGNTIYF
CDR3nt: TGTGCCAGCTGCCACCAGGGCCCTGGAAACACCATATATTTT
j_gene: TRBJ1-3
d_gene: .
abundance: .
v_gene: TRBV6-1

CDR3aa: CAWSGGQFNQPQHF
CDR3nt: TGTGCCTGGAGTGGGGGACAGTTCAATCAGCCCCAGCATTTT
j_gene: TRBJ1-5
d_gene: TRBD1
abundance: few
v_gene: TRBV30

CDR3aa: CATSRDGYQETQYF
CDR3nt: TGTGCCACCAGCAGAGATGGTTACCAAGAGACCCAGTACTTC
j_gene: TRBJ2-5
d_gene: .
abundance: many
v_gene: TRBV15

CDR3aa: CASSFDRAASYGYTF
CDR3nt: TGTGCCAGCAGTTTCGACAGGGCGGCGAGCTATGGCTACACCTTC
j_gene: TRBJ1-2
d_gene: TRBD1
abundance: many
v_gene: TRBV12-3/TRBV12-4

CDR3aa: CAWSLEGTNYGYTF
CDR3nt: TGTGCCTGGAGCCTAGAGGGGACTAACTATGGCTACACCTTC
j_gene: TRBJ1-2
d_gene: .
abundance: many
v_gene: TRBV30

CDR3aa: CASSLGVSNYGYTF
CDR3nt: TGTGCCAGCAGCTTAGGGGTTAGTAACTATGGCTACACCTTC
j_gene: TRBJ1-2
d_gene: .
abundance: few
v_gene: TRBV7-3

CDR3aa: CSATGTGALNYEQYF
CDR3nt: TGCAGCGCTACCGGGACAGGGGCCCTCAACTACGAGCAGTACTTC
j_gene: TRBJ2-7
d_gene: TRBD1
abundance: few
v_gene: TRBV29-1

CDR3aa: CASSAGLASSYEQYF
CDR3nt: TGTGCCAGCAGCGCCGGACTAGCTAGCTCCTACGAGCAGTACTTC
j_gene: TRBJ2-7
d_gene: TRBD2
abundance: many
v_gene: TRBV9

CDR3aa: CAWSEGPHSRQYF
CDR3nt: TGTGCCTGGAGCGAAGGACCCCATAGTCGGCAGTACTTC
j_gene: TRBJ2-7
d_gene: .
abundance: .
v_gene: TRBV30

CDR3aa: CASSGAGQGEETQYF
CDR3nt: TGTGCCAGCAGCGGGGCGGGCCAGGGTGAAGAGACCCAGTACTTC
j_gene: TRBJ2-5
d_gene: .
abundance: many
v_gene: TRBV12-3/TRBV12-4

CDR3aa: CASSQVMARRSYEQYF
CDR3nt: TGCGCCAGCAGCCAAGTAATGGCTAGACGATCCTACGAGCAGTACTTC
j_gene: TRBJ2-7
d_gene: .
abundance: many
v_gene: TRBV4-1

CDR3aa: CASTGGGGAGYTF
CDR3nt: TGTGCCAGTACCGGAGGAGGTGGGGCGGGCTACACCTTC
j_gene: TRBJ1-2
d_gene: .
abundance: few
v_gene: TRBV19

CDR3aa: CATSDSGTLAYEQYF
CDR3nt: TGTGCCACCAGTGACTCCGGGACACTAGCCTACGAGCAGTACTTC
j_gene: TRBJ2-7
d_gene: .
abundance: few
v_gene: TRBV24-1

CDR3aa: CASSPRQGRNTEAFF
CDR3nt: TGTGCCAGCAGCCCCCGACAGGGTAGAAACACTGAAGCTTTCTTT
j_gene: TRBJ1-1
d_gene: TRBD1
abundance: many
v_gene: TRBV13

CDR3aa: CSAQRGEQPQHF
CDR3nt: TGCAGTGCTCAGAGGGGGGAACAGCCCCAGCATTTT
j_gene: TRBJ1-5
d_gene: .
abundance: many
v_gene: TRBV20-1

CDR3aa: CASSQELDRSYEQYF
CDR3nt: TGTGCCAGCAGCCAAGAGTTGGACAGGTCCTACGAGCAGTACTTC
j_gene: TRBJ2-7
d_gene: TRBD1
abundance: many
v_gene: TRBV14

CDR3aa: CASSTPKGRRETQYF
CDR3nt: TGTGCCAGCAGCACTCCCAAGGGGCGGAGGGAGACCCAGTACTTC
j_gene: TRBJ2-5
d_gene: .
abundance: .
v_gene: TRBV7-2

CDR3aa: CASSTDRGDKNIQYF
CDR3nt: TGTGCCAGCAGCACGGACAGGGGGGACAAAAACATTCAGTACTTC
j_gene: TRBJ2-4
d_gene: TRBD1
abundance: many
v_gene: TRBV7-2

CDR3aa: CASSEFRIPPNYGYTF
CDR3nt: TGTGCCAGCAGTGAATTCAGAATCCCGCCTAACTATGGCTACACCTTC
j_gene: TRBJ1-2
d_gene: .
abundance: many
v_gene: TRBV6-1

CDR3aa: CASSLNGGNTEAFF
CDR3nt: TGTGCCAGCAGCTTAAATGGTGGGAACACTGAAGCTTTCTTT
j_gene: TRBJ1-1
d_gene: .
abundance: many
v_gene: TRBV11-2

CDR3aa: CASSQTGGFYEQYF
CDR3nt: TGTGCCAGCAGCCAAACAGGGGGTTTCTACGAGCAGTACTTC
j_gene: TRBJ2-7
d_gene: TRBD1
abundance: many
v_gene: TRBV14

CDR3aa: CASSSGLSRYDQYF
CDR3nt: TGTGCCAGCAGTTCGGGACTGAGCCGCTACGATCAGTACTTC
j_gene: TRBJ2-7
d_gene: .
abundance: .
v_gene: TRBV6-5

CDR3aa: CASSPPRTGVMNTEAFF
CDR3nt: TGTGCCAGCAGTCCACCGAGGACAGGGGTAATGAACACTGAAGCTTTCTTT
j_gene: TRBJ1-1
d_gene: TRBD1
abundance: many
v_gene: TRBV12-3/TRBV12-4

CDR3aa: CASSRADYQPQHF
CDR3nt: TGTGCCAGCAGTCGGGCAGACTATCAGCCCCAGCATTTT
j_gene: TRBJ1-5
d_gene: .
abundance: many
v_gene: TRBV6-2/TRBV6-3

CDR3aa: CASLAGGVGAFF
CDR3nt: TGTGCCTCGCTCGCCGGGGGTGTAGGAGCTTTCTTT
j_gene: TRBJ1-1
d_gene: .
abundance: many
v_gene: TRBV30

CDR3aa: CASSYPGQREAFF
CDR3nt: TGTGCCAGCAGTTACCCGGGACAGAGGGAAGCTTTCTTT
j_gene: TRBJ1-1
d_gene: TRBD1
abundance: many
v_gene: TRBV6-2/TRBV6-3

CDR3aa: CASRFGRQAFF
CDR3nt: TGTGCCAGTAGGTTTGGGCGACAAGCTTTCTTT
j_gene: TRBJ1-1
d_gene: .
abundance: many
v_gene: TRBV19

CDR3aa: CASSVGALNNYGYTF
CDR3nt: TGTGCCAGCAGTGTGGGGGCGCTTAATAACTATGGCTACACCTTC
j_gene: TRBJ1-2
d_gene: .
abundance: many
v_gene: TRBV2

CDR3aa: CASRNLRTSGYMETQYF
CDR3nt: TGTGCCAGCAGAAACCTACGGACTAGCGGTTACATGGAGACCCAGTACTTC
j_gene: TRBJ2-5
d_gene: TRBD2
abundance: many
v_gene: TRBV2

CDR3aa: CASSQGPTGRGYTGELFF
CDR3nt: TGCGCCAGCAGCCAGGGACCGACCGGAAGAGGGTACACCGGGGAGCTGTTTTTT
j_gene: TRBJ2-2
d_gene: .
abundance: few
v_gene: TRBV4-1

CDR3aa: CASSQATGWAGELFF
CDR3nt: TGTGCCAGCAGCCAAGCTACAGGTTGGGCCGGGGAGCTGTTTTTT
j_gene: TRBJ2-2
d_gene: .
abundance: many
v_gene: TRBV14